The TCR beta chain described here comes from a study of T cells in Graves' hyperthyroidism and ophthalmopathy. The source material, RNA transcripts, was used to amplify TCR beta CDR3 regions. Primed by the HTBI set, a first-round RT-PCR was run on the TCR CDR3. TCRdb analysed the multiplex PCR reads with MiXCR anew, one entry per CDR3 protein. This sample has about 580,000 distinct CDR3 sequences, with approximately 13% found just once. The ends lost 6 bases at V and 2 bases at J; junction bases unmatched: 7. The CDR3 length is 14 residues. In germline, CDR1 is MDHEN, CDR2 SYDVKM. Each patient was aged 18 to 65 and had newly diagnosed hyperthyroidism of under 2 months' duration. This clonotype has ten or more counts.

Sample: blood. The V gene is TRBV28, the J gene TRBJ2-7; 7 positions match TRBD2. This TCR derives from a woman in her 30s with Graves' hyperthyroidism that later progressed to Graves' ophthalmopathy. In nucleotides, the CDR3 is TGTGCCAGCAGATCTCTAGCGGAAACCTACGAGCAGTACTTC. This sequence encodes CASRSLAETYEQYF.